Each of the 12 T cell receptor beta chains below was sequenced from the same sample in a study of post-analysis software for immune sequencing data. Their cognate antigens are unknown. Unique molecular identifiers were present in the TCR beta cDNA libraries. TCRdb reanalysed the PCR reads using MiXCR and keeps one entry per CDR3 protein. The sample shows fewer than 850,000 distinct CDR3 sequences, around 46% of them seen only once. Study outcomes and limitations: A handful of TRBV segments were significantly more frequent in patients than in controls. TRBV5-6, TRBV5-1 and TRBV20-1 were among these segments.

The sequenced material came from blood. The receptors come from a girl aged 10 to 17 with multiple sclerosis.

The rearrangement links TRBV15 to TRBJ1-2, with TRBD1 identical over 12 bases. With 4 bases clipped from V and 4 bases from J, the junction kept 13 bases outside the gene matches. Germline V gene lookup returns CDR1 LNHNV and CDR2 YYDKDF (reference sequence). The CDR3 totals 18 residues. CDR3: CATSTGQGAPRVTYGYTF. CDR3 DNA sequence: TGTGCCACCAGCACGGGACAGGGGGCTCCCAGGGTTACCTATGGCTACACCTTC.

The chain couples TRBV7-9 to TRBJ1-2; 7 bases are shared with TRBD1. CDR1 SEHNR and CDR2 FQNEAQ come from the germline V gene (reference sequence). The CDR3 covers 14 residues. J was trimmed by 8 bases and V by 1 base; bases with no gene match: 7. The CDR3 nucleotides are TGTGCCAGCAGCTTAGTGACAGGGCCAAGGGGCTACACCTTC. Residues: CASSLVTGPRGYTF.

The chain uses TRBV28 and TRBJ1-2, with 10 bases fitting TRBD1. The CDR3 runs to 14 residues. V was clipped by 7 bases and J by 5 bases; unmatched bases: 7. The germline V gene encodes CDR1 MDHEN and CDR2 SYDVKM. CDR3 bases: TGTGCCAGCATCCCGACAGGGGGCGGGTATGGCTACACCTTC. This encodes CASIPTGGGYGYTF.

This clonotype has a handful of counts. The CDR3 DNA sequence: TGTGCCAGCAGCCAAGATATAACAGTTTCCTACGAGCAGTACTTC. Residues: CASSQDITVSYEQYF. The rearrangement uses TRBV4-2 and TRBJ2-7; D not resolved. CDR3 length: 15 residues. Germline CDR1 and CDR2: LGHNA and YNFKEQ. Trimming pared 0 bases from V and 1 base from J, leaving 10 bases between.

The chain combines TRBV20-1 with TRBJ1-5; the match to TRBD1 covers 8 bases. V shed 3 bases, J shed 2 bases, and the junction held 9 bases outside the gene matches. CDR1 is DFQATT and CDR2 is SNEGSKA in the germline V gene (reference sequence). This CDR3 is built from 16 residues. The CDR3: CSASDDRGGRNQPQHF. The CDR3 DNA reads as TGCAGTGCTAGCGATGACAGGGGCGGGCGCAATCAGCCCCAGCATTTT.

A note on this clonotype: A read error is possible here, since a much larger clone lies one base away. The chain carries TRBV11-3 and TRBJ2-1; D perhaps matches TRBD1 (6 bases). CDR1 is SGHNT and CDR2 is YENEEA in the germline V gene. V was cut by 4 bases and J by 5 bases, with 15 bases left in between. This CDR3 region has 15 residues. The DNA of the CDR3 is TGTGCCAGCAGCTCGTACAGGGACCCCCACAATGAGCAGTTCTTC. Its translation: CASSSYRDPHNEQFF.

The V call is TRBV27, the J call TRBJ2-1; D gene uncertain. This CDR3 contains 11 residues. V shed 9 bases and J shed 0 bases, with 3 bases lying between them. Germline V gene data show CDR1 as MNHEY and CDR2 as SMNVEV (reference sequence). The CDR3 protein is CASHSYNEQFF. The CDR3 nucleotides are TGTGCCAGTCACTCCTACAATGAGCAGTTCTTC.

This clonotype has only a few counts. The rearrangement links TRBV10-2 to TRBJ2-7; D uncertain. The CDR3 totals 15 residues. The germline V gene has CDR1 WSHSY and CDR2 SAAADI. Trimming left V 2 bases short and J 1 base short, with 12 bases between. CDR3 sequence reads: CASSEKLGRSYEQYF. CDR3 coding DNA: TGCGCCAGCAGTGAGAAACTGGGCAGGTCCTACGAGCAGTACTTC.

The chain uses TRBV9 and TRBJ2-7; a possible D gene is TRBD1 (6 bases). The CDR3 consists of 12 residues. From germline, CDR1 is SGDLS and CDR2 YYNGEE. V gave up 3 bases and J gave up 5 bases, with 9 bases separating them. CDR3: CASSAQGNEQYF. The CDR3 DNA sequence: TGTGCCAGCAGCGCACAGGGAAACGAGCAGTACTTC.

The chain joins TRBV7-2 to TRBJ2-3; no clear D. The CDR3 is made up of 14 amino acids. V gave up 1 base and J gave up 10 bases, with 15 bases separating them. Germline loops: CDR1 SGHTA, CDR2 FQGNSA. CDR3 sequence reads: CASSLEVRTPSQYF. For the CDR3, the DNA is TGTGCCAGCAGCTTAGAGGTCCGGACGCCATCGCAGTATTTT.

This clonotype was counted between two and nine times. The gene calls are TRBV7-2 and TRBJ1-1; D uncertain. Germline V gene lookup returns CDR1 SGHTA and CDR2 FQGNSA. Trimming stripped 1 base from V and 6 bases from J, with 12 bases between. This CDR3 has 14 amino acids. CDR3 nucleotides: TGTGCCAGCAGCTTAGGGAGGGTAATCGCTGAAGCTTTCTTT. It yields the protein CASSLGRVIAEAFF.

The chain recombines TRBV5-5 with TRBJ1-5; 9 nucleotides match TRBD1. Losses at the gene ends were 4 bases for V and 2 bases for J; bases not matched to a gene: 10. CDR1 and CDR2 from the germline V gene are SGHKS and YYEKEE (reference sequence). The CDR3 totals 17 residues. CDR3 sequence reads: CASSPGTGLIGNQPQHF. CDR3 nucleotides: TGTGCCAGCAGCCCAGGGACAGGGTTGATCGGCAATCAGCCCCAGCATTTT.